Ten or more counts support the clone carrying this T cell receptor (beta chain). There were TCR beta CDR3 regions amplified from RNA transcripts. With the HTBI primer set, the TCR CDR3 went through a first round of RT-PCR. TCRdb passed the multiplex PCR reads through MiXCR, listing each CDR3 protein once. The table records roughly 840,000 distinct CDR3 sequences, roughly 40% of them present only once. This sample was included in a study of T cells in Graves' hyperthyroidism and ophthalmopathy. The PBMCs studied were ones that came from about 10 ml fresh peripheral blood. The CDR3 has 14 amino acids. Deletions cut 5 bases from V and 2 bases from J, with 10 bases between. The germline V gene has CDR1 LNHDA and CDR2 SQIVND (reference sequence).

The chain recombines TRBV19 with TRBJ1-5; D ambiguous. Material: blood. The sequence was collected from a young man with Graves' hyperthyroidism. The CDR3, as DNA: TGTGCCAGTAGTCCCAAGGCCCGCAATCAGCCCCAGCATTTT. Residues: CASSPKARNQPQHF.